The 25 T cell receptor beta chains below all came from one sample that was sequenced in a study of blood T cells in healthy people across ages. A second PCR of 7 to 11 cycles used a sample-barcoded 5' primer and a J-beta primer mix. TCRdb analysed the 5' RACE reads with MiXCR anew, one entry per CDR3 protein. The top ten clones hold 18% of a sample with about 1 million distinct CDR3 sequences, around 45% of them seen once. Material: blood. The source is a woman aged 60-75 years in good health.

This clonotype was seen just once. The rearrangement uses TRBV5-6 and TRBJ2-2; a weak D match, TRBD1 (5 bases). CDR3 size: 14 residues. Germline V lookup: CDR1 SGHDT, CDR2 YYEEEE. Trimming left V 0 bases short and J 9 bases short, with 12 bases between. The CDR3 sequence: CASSLGRDTRELFF. CDR3 DNA sequence: TGTGCCAGCAGCTTGGGCAGGGATACGAGGGAGCTGTTTTTT. Based on the CDR3 plus reference TRBV5-6 and TRBJ2-2, the full variable domain is DAGVTQSPTHLIKTRGQQVTLRCSPKSGHDTVSWYQQALGQGPQFIFQYYEEEERQRGNFPDRFSGHQFPNYSSELNVNALLLGDSALYLCASSLGRDTRELFFGEGSRLTVL.

V is TRBV14 and J is TRBJ2-7; 12 positions match TRBD2. J was trimmed by 2 bases and V by 5 bases; bases with no gene match: 4. The CDR3 is made up of 15 amino acids. The germline gives CDR1 SGHDN, CDR2 FVKESK. The CDR3 loop is CASSSRLAGAYEQYF. The CDR3 nucleotides read TGTGCCAGCAGCTCCCGACTAGCGGGAGCCTACGAGCAGTACTTC.

This clonotype came up many times. This chain joins TRBV6-1 and TRBJ2-7; D gene ambiguous. The ends were cut back, 7 bases at V and 4 bases at J, with 8 bases in the middle. Germline values: CDR1 MNHNS, CDR2 SASEGT. This CDR3 region has 11 residues. The CDR3 DNA follows: TGTGCCAGCAAGTTTGAGTACGAGCAGTACTTC. This codes for CASKFEYEQYF.

This clonotype was seen a few times. The J gene is TRBJ2-4, the V gene TRBV3-1; TRBD2 might be the D (6 bases). V was pared by 6 bases and J by 5 bases, with 8 bases between. Germline-derived CDR1 and CDR2 are LGHDT and YNNKEL (reference sequence). CDR3 length: 12 residues. CDR3 bases: TGTGCCAGCAGTCGCGGGGAAAACATTCAGTACTTC. This encodes CASSRGENIQYF.

The V gene is TRBV4-1, the J gene TRBJ2-3, with TRBD1 matching over 9 bases. Looked up from germline, CDR1 is MGHRA and CDR2 is YSYEKL. This CDR3 region has 16 residues. Trimming took 4 bases from V and 2 from J; bases not matched to a gene: 7. Here the CDR3 DNA reads TGCGCCAGCAGCCCCAGCCGGACAGGGGACACAGATACGCAGTATTTT. Translating gives CASSPSRTGDTDTQYF.

The chain carries TRBV2 and TRBJ2-3, with a weak D call TRBD2 (5 bases). CDR1 is SNHLY, CDR2 FYNNEI, per germline. V was cut by 4 bases and J by 6 bases, with 20 bases left in between. The CDR3 runs to 16 residues. The CDR3 coding sequence is TGTGCCAGCAGTGGGGAAGAGGGTAAGGTGTCGGATACGCAGTATTTT. Translating gives CASSGEEGKVSDTQYF.

This clonotype was counted many times. The rearrangement uses TRBV7-7 and TRBJ2-7; 8 bases are shared with TRBD1. From germline, CDR1 is SSHAT and CDR2 FNYEAQ (reference sequence). V trimming: 4 bases; J trimming: 2 bases; junction bases outside the gene matches: 16. This CDR3 region has 18 residues. DNA of the CDR3: TGTGCCAGCAGCTCCACCTACATCCGGGACAGGACCACCTACGAGCAGTACTTC. Translation: CASSSTYIRDRTTYEQYF.

The CDR3: CASRPTGGAGNSPLHF. The CDR3 region has the DNA TGTGCCAGCAGACCCACAGGGGGCGCGGGGAATTCACCCCTCCACTTT. The chain recombines TRBV12-3 or TRBV12-4 with TRBJ1-6; TRBD1 matches 9 bases. Unmatched junction bases numbered 10, after V lost 6 bases and J lost 7 bases. CDR3 length: 16 residues.

This clonotype was recorded a few times. The rearrangement links TRBV6-6 to TRBJ2-7, with TRBD2 matching 11 bases. The trim removed 5 bases at V and 7 bases at J, leaving 4 bases unmatched. This CDR3 is 13 amino acids long. In germline, CDR1 is MNHNY, CDR2 SVGAGI (reference sequence). The CDR3 loop is CASSIRTSGEQYF. In DNA form, the CDR3 reads TGTGCCAGCAGTATACGGACTAGCGGGGAGCAGTACTTC.

The genes are TRBV28 and TRBJ2-1; the D call may be TRBD1 or TRBD2 (6 bases each). CDR3 size: 12 residues. Germline values: CDR1 MDHEN, CDR2 SYDVKM. Between the trimmed V and J ends, which lost 4 bases and 15 bases, there was a span of 16 bases. The CDR3 reads CASSSGGGLGFF. Written as DNA, the CDR3 is TGTGCCAGCAGTTCAGGAGGGGGTCTAGGGTTCTTC.

The J gene is TRBJ2-3, the V gene TRBV7-9; D gene uncertain. The germline gives CDR1 SEHNR, CDR2 FQNEAQ (reference sequence). Trimming stripped 5 bases from V and 4 bases from J, with 13 bases between. The CDR3 covers 14 residues. The chain's CDR3 is CASSPMGNPDTQYF. For the CDR3, the DNA is TGTGCCAGCAGCCCCATGGGAAACCCAGATACGCAGTATTTT.

This clonotype was counted at least ten times. V usage is TRBV7-2 and J usage is TRBJ2-3, with no clear D. The CDR3 extends over 13 amino acids. Germline assignment: CDR1 SGHTA and CDR2 FQGNSA. Deletions cut 0 bases from V and 6 bases from J, with 7 bases between. The CDR3 sequence: CASSLAFGDTQYF. In nucleotides, the CDR3 is TGTGCCAGCAGCTTAGCGTTCGGGGATACGCAGTATTTT.

As DNA, the CDR3 is TGTGCCTGGAGAACGGACAGTCAGTATGGCTACACCTTC. Its translation: CAWRTDSQYGYTF. The gene calls are TRBV30 and TRBJ1-2; a weak D match, TRBD1 (6 bases). Germline-derived CDR1 and CDR2 are GTSNPN and SVGIG (reference sequence). Trimming removed 3 bases from V and 5 bases from J, with 13 bases in between. The CDR3 has 13 residues.

The V call is TRBV6-1, the J call TRBJ1-4; 7 positions agree with TRBD1. Germline lookup yields CDR1 MNHNS and CDR2 SASEGT. This CDR3 is built from 17 residues. Trimming removed 4 bases from V and 0 bases from J; junction bases left unmatched: 8. The CDR3 DNA sequence: TGTGCCAGCAGTGCACGAACCGGGACAGCAACTAATGAAAAACTGTTTTTT. Residues: CASSARTGTATNEKLFF.

This clonotype appeared once. The chain carries TRBV5-1 and TRBJ2-5, with 12 bases matching TRBD1. The germline V gene encodes CDR1 SGHRS and CDR2 YFSETQ. This CDR3 region has 13 residues. Germline trimming cut 7 bases from V and 11 bases from J; bases unmatched to any gene: 9. CDR3 DNA: TGCGCCAGCGGGACAGGGGGCTTAGGTGAGCAGTACTTC. It specifies CASGTGGLGEQYF.

The V and J genes are TRBV6-5 and TRBJ2-5; 8 nucleotides match TRBD2. The CDR3 has 13 residues. J gave up 11 bases and V 6 bases, and 11 bases lay outside the gene matches. The germline gives CDR1 MNHEY, CDR2 SVGAGI. This CDR3 reads CASRNEPQRGQYF. The DNA of the CDR3 is TGTGCCAGCAGGAATGAACCGCAGCGGGGGCAGTACTTC.

This clonotype has only a few counts. The rearrangement uses TRBV5-5 and TRBJ2-4, with TRBD2 identical over 8 bases. V lost 4 bases and J lost 13; bases outside the gene matches: 16. The CDR3 covers 15 residues. Germline V gives CDR1 SGHKS, CDR2 YYEKEE (reference sequence). CDR3 DNA: TGTGCCAGCAGCACTAGCGGTGATGGGGCTCGGGAGCAGTACTTC. Its protein product is CASSTSGDGAREQYF.

This sequence joins TRBV7-9 and TRBJ1-1; D not resolved. The ends were cut back, 5 bases at V and 1 base at J, with 20 bases in the middle. The CDR3 runs 17 residues. Germline-derived CDR1 and CDR2 are SEHNR and FQNEAQ (reference sequence). Here the CDR3 DNA reads TGTGCCAGCAGCGGAGCTTTTGTGGAGGCCAAGAACACTGAAGCTTTCTTT. Its protein product is CASSGAFVEAKNTEAFF.

The chain uses TRBV28 and TRBJ1-1; D gene ambiguous. The CDR3 has 14 residues. The V end lost 7 bases, the J end lost 0 bases, and 12 bases lay between the germline ends. Looked up from germline, CDR1 is MDHEN and CDR2 is SYDVKM. As DNA, the CDR3 is TGTGCCAGCACCCCCCCTGGGATGAACACTGAAGCTTTCTTT. Its translation: CASTPPGMNTEAFF.

V gene TRBV5-1 combines with J gene TRBJ2-5, with TRBD2 matching over 8 bases. Trimming removed 4 bases from V and 4 bases from J; junction bases left unmatched: 9. Looked up from germline, CDR1 is SGHRS and CDR2 is YFSETQ. CDR3 size: 15 residues. CDR3 loop: CASSASAGVGETQYF. The CDR3 DNA sequence: TGCGCCAGCAGCGCCTCAGCGGGAGTTGGAGAGACCCAGTACTTC.

The chain uses TRBV27 and TRBJ2-7; a possible D gene is TRBD2 (5 bases). V lost 7 bases and J lost 4, with 26 bases in between. Per the germline V gene, CDR1 is MNHEY and CDR2 is SMNVEV (reference sequence). CDR3 size: 17 residues. CDR3 DNA sequence: TGTGCCAGCAACGGAATCGGACTGGACGACCCCAGGTACGAGCAGTACTTC. It yields the protein CASNGIGLDDPRYEQYF.

This chain links TRBV20-1 with TRBJ2-7; tentative D call: TRBD2 (5 bases). The CDR3 is made up of 16 amino acids. Germline loops: CDR1 DFQATT, CDR2 SNEGSKA (reference sequence). V was cut by 0 bases and J by 5 bases, with 20 bases left in between. The CDR3 sequence: CSARDPGRVRGNEQYF. In nucleotides, the CDR3 is TGCAGTGCTAGAGACCCCGGACGAGTTCGGGGAAACGAGCAGTACTTC.

The J gene is TRBJ1-5, the V gene TRBV5-1; 8 nucleotides line up with TRBD1. The CDR3 runs to 14 residues. Germline values: CDR1 SGHRS, CDR2 YFSETQ. Trimming removed 4 bases from V and 6 bases from J; junction bases left unmatched: 6. The CDR3 DNA sequence: TGCGCCAGCAGCCCGGACAGGGCGGGTCAGCCCCAGCATTTT. Translating gives CASSPDRAGQPQHF.

The V call is TRBV28, the J call TRBJ1-5; 10 nucleotides align to TRBD1. Germline CDR1 reads MDHEN; CDR2 reads SYDVKM. V shed 6 bases and J 6 bases; nucleotides not matched to a gene: 2. This CDR3 is built from 13 residues. CDR3 sequence: CASRGTGAQPQHF. CDR3 sequence (DNA): TGTGCCAGCAGAGGGACAGGGGCTCAGCCCCAGCATTTT.

This chain connects TRBV10-3 to TRBJ1-1; a weak D match, TRBD1 (5 bases). This CDR3 spans 13 amino acids. In germline, CDR1 is ENHRY, CDR2 SYGVKD. V lost 6 bases and J 2 bases, leaving 10 bases between the germline ends. In DNA, the CDR3 is TGTGCCATCAGGACAGAGACCAACACTGAAGCTTTCTTT. It codes for CAIRTETNTEAFF.